Listed below are T cell receptor beta chains from one sample, sequenced in a study of T cells in Graves' hyperthyroidism and ophthalmopathy. TCRdb re-called the multiplex PCR reads through MiXCR, storing one row per CDR3 protein. The sample shows approximately 210,000 distinct CDR3 sequences, about a sixth of them seen only once. The sample consisted of blood. Receptors were obtained from a man in his fifties or sixties with Graves' hyperthyroidism. Both conserved end residues are part of each CDR3. Each record gives: clone size, V gene, J gene, D gene, CDR3 protein, CDR3 DNA. D genes are given only for firm matches. Clone sizes are shown as how often the clone was seen (once, few, many) or a class if it is expanded.

>once|TRBV5-1|TRBJ2-5|TRBD1
CASSPGQGRGGETQYF
TGCGCCAGCAGCCCAGGACAGGGAAGAGGAGGAGAGACCCAGTACTTC
>few|TRBV5-1|TRBJ2-3|TRBD2
CASSLPSGPWGDTQYF
TGCGCCAGCAGCTTACCTAGCGGCCCTTGGGGGGATACGCAGTATTTT
>many|TRBV28|TRBJ2-1|TRBD2
CASTLAGEGYNEQFF
TGTGCCAGCACCCTAGCGGGAGAAGGGTACAATGAGCAGTTCTTC
>few|TRBV14|TRBJ1-6|NA
CASSQRDGYNSPLHF
TGTGCCAGCAGCCAGCGGGACGGCTATAATTCACCCCTCCACTTT
>many|TRBV28|TRBJ1-1|NA
CASSRHSIKTEAFF
TGTGCCAGCAGCCGACACAGCATCAAGACTGAAGCTTTCTTT
>few|TRBV6-2/TRBV6-3|TRBJ1-1|TRBD1
CATHTGGAEAFF
TGTGCCACCCATACAGGGGGCGCTGAAGCTTTCTTT
>many|TRBV18|TRBJ2-7|TRBD1
CASSPGQGAREQYF
TGTGCCAGCTCACCGGGGCAGGGGGCGCGCGAGCAGTACTTC
>many|TRBV12-3/TRBV12-4|TRBJ2-5|NA
CASSLVMETQYF
TGTGCCAGCAGCTTAGTAATGGAGACCCAGTACTTC
>many|TRBV5-1|TRBJ2-7|NA
CASSTGDSTYEQYF
TGCGCCAGCAGCACCGGGGACTCCACCTACGAGCAGTACTTC
>many|TRBV20-1|TRBJ1-2|TRBD1
CSASRTGLGYGYTF
TGCAGTGCTAGCCGGACAGGGCTGGGCTATGGCTACACCTTC
>few|TRBV24-1|TRBJ2-5|NA
CATSDSLPQETQYF
TGTGCCACCAGTGATTCCCTCCCCCAAGAGACCCAGTACTTC